The rows below give T cell receptor beta chains drawn from one sample of a study of blood T cell repertoires in COVID-19. Sequenced by immunoSEQ multiplex PCR; TCRdb stores in-frame clones only, minus some. There are 250,000 or so clones in the sample; roughly 89% occur only once, and 2.1% lies in the top ten. Sequencing was carried out using peripheral blood. Receptors were obtained from a woman in her fifties or sixties with COVID-19, enrolled during active disease. Both conserved end residues are part of each CDR3. A D gene is named only where the DNA matches it firmly. Clone size is not always given. Where it is, it says once, few, many or a class for expanded clones.

v_gene	j_gene	abundance	d_gene	CDR3aa	CDR3nt
TRBV4-3	TRBJ2-2	NA	NA	CASSQDLRTGGVFF	TGCGCCAGCAGCCAAGATCTGAGAACCGGAGGGGTGTTTTTT
TRBV12-3/TRBV12-4	TRBJ1-5	NA	TRBD1	CASRRDRSQPQHF	TGTGCCAGCAGGCGGGACAGGTCTCAGCCCCAGCATTTT
TRBV7-9	TRBJ2-2	once	TRBD2	CASSVTSGGAGGELFF	TGTGCCAGCAGCGTGACTAGCGGGGGGGCCGGCGGGGAGCTGTTTTTT
TRBV11-2	TRBJ2-3	NA	TRBD1	CASSPGTGTDTQYF	TGTGCCAGCAGCCCCGGGACAGGCACAGATACGCAGTATTTT
TRBV7-2	TRBJ2-7	NA	TRBD2	CASSLALHGTSGGATYEQYF	TGTGCCAGCAGCTTAGCCTTACACGGGACTAGCGGGGGGGCCACCTACGAGCAGTACTTC
TRBV2	TRBJ2-7	NA	TRBD1	CASSVLGTGTSYEQYF	TGTGCCAGCAGTGTCTTGGGGACAGGGACCTCCTACGAGCAGTACTTC
TRBV7-2	TRBJ2-1	NA	TRBD2	CASARTSGEHNEQFF	TGTGCCAGCGCTAGAACTAGCGGGGAGCACAATGAGCAGTTCTTC
TRBV30	TRBJ1-2	NA	NA	CAWSPHRVFYGYTF	TGTGCCTGGAGTCCCCACAGGGTTTTCTATGGCTACACCTTC
TRBV9	TRBJ2-7	NA	NA	CASSGRVSPYEQYF	TGTGCCAGCAGCGGCAGGGTATCTCCTTACGAGCAGTACTTC
TRBV7-2	TRBJ1-5	NA	NA	CASTDRGYSNQPQHF	TGTGCCAGCACCGACCGGGGATATAGCAATCAGCCCCAGCATTTT
TRBV9	TRBJ1-1	NA	NA	CASSVDPGKGVDTEAFF	TGTGCCAGCAGCGTAGACCCAGGGAAGGGTGTGGACACTGAAGCTTTCTTT
TRBV6-2/TRBV6-3	TRBJ1-5	NA	NA	CASSSARYQPQHF	TGTGCCAGCAGTTCAGCGCGTTATCAGCCCCAGCATTTT
TRBV11-2	TRBJ1-3	few	NA	CASSLLGRGSGNTIYF	TGTGCCAGCAGCTTACTAGGCAGGGGCTCTGGAAACACCATATATTTT
TRBV5-1	TRBJ1-1	NA	TRBD1	CASTRDSYTEAFF	TGCGCCAGCACCCGGGACAGCTACACTGAAGCTTTCTTT
TRBV5-6	TRBJ1-1	NA	NA	CASSPRSAEAFF	TGTGCCAGCAGCCCCAGGTCGGCTGAAGCTTTCTTT
TRBV12-3/TRBV12-4	TRBJ1-1	NA	TRBD1	CASRQGLTEAFF	TGTGCCAGTAGACAGGGGCTGACTGAAGCTTTCTTT
TRBV5-1	TRBJ2-7	NA	NA	CASSRDNSYEQYF	TGCGCCAGTTCCCGGGACAACTCCTACGAGCAGTACTTC
TRBV18	TRBJ2-2	NA	NA	CASSPPPGSELFF	TGTGCCAGCTCACCTCCACCGGGATCCGAGCTGTTTTTT
TRBV4-2	TRBJ1-1	NA	NA	CASSPGQTNTEAFF	TGTGCCAGCAGCCCCGGACAGACCAACACTGAAGCTTTCTTT
TRBV25-1	TRBJ2-3	NA	TRBD1	CASSDHRGHRADTQYF	TGTGCCAGCAGTGATCACAGGGGGCATAGAGCAGATACGCAGTATTTT
TRBV28	TRBJ1-2	once	NA	CASSPYRDYTF	TGTGCCAGCAGTCCCTACAGGGACTACACCTTC
TRBV2	TRBJ2-1	NA	TRBD2	CASSEYGLAGGQQFF	TGTGCCAGCAGTGAGTATGGACTAGCGGGGGGGCAGCAGTTCTTC
TRBV5-8	TRBJ1-2	once	TRBD1	CASSLSGTGPNYGYTF	TGTGCCAGCAGCTTGAGCGGGACAGGTCCGAACTATGGCTACACCTTC
TRBV7-3	TRBJ2-1	NA	TRBD2	CASSGGGGSIYNEQFF	TGTGCCAGCAGCGGAGGAGGCGGGAGCATTTACAATGAGCAGTTCTTC
TRBV19	TRBJ1-1	few	NA	CASRLDSETTEAFF	TGTGCCAGTAGGTTGGATTCGGAGACCACTGAAGCTTTCTTT
TRBV9	TRBJ2-2	NA	TRBD1	CASSVGGTGFTGELFF	TGTGCCAGCAGCGTAGGAGGGACAGGTTTCACCGGGGAGCTGTTTTTT
TRBV18	TRBJ2-5	NA	TRBD1	CASSPVNRGVRQETQYF	TGTGCCAGCTCACCAGTGAACAGGGGAGTTCGTCAAGAGACCCAGTACTTC
TRBV11-1	TRBJ2-3	NA	TRBD1	CASSLVSDRADTQYF	TGTGCCAGCAGCTTAGTCTCGGACAGGGCAGATACGCAGTATTTT
TRBV6-2/TRBV6-3	TRBJ1-6	NA	NA	CASSYSAGMSYNSPLHF	TGTGCCAGCAGTTACTCGGCAGGGATGTCCTATAATTCACCCCTCCACTTT
TRBV6-2/TRBV6-3	TRBJ2-2	NA	TRBD1	CASSYYRGAAGELFF	TGTGCCAGCAGTTACTACAGGGGGGCTGCCGGGGAGCTGTTTTTT
TRBV7-3	TRBJ2-3	NA	NA	CASSSLPSNTQYF	TGTGCCAGCAGCTCGCTACCCTCGAATACGCAGTATTTT
TRBV19	TRBJ1-1	NA	NA	CASSIGSAAAEAFF	TGTGCCAGTAGTATCGGCTCAGCGGCGGCTGAAGCTTTCTTT
TRBV4-2	TRBJ1-2	NA	NA	CASSQDQAGGYTF	TGTGCCAGCAGCCAAGATCAAGCGGGAGGCTACACCTTC
TRBV19	TRBJ1-1	NA	NA	CASRAGNTEAFF	TGTGCCAGTAGGGCGGGGAACACTGAAGCTTTCTTT
TRBV5-4	TRBJ1-1	few	TRBD1	CASSLVRGAVSTEAFF	TGTGCCAGCAGCCTCGTCAGGGGGGCGGTGAGCACTGAAGCTTTCTTT
TRBV10-3	TRBJ2-3	NA	NA	CAISVGQNTDTQYF	TGTGCCATCAGTGTCGGACAGAACACAGATACGCAGTATTTT
TRBV4-1	TRBJ2-1	NA	TRBD1	CASSQVIPRDRGWNEQFF	TGCGCCAGCAGCCAAGTTATCCCCCGGGACAGGGGGTGGAATGAGCAGTTCTTC
TRBV7-2	TRBJ2-5	NA	NA	CASSLYQGQETQYF	TGTGCCAGCAGCTTATATCAGGGCCAAGAGACCCAGTACTTC
TRBV7-2	TRBJ1-5	NA	TRBD1	CASSQGGTESYSNQPQHF	TGTGCCAGCAGCCAAGGGGGGACAGAATCTTATAGCAATCAGCCCCAGCATTTT
TRBV5-1	TRBJ1-5	NA	TRBD1	CASSPGQTNQPQHF	TGCGCCAGCAGCCCGGGACAGACGAATCAGCCCCAGCATTTT
TRBV5-1	TRBJ1-2	once	NA	CASSAYRDSNYGYTF	TGCGCCAGCTCGGCTTACAGAGATTCTAACTATGGCTACACCTTC
TRBV2	TRBJ1-4	NA	TRBD1	CASRDDREREKLFF	TGTGCCAGCAGAGACGACAGGGAACGTGAAAAACTGTTTTTT
TRBV9	TRBJ2-5	once	NA	CASSVGPQINQETQYF	TGTGCCAGCAGCGTAGGTCCACAGATAAATCAAGAGACCCAGTACTTC
TRBV5-4	TRBJ2-1	NA	TRBD1	CASSSQGQGDNEQFF	TGTGCCAGCAGCTCCCAGGGACAGGGCGACAATGAGCAGTTCTTC
TRBV6-5	TRBJ2-1	NA	TRBD1	CASQDRGRLKQFF	TGTGCCAGCCAAGACAGGGGGCGTCTTAAGCAGTTCTTC
TRBV19	TRBJ1-4	NA	NA	CASSTGVTNEKLFF	TGTGCCAGTAGTACAGGGGTAACTAATGAAAAACTGTTTTTT
TRBV29-1	TRBJ2-7	once	TRBD2	CSVEVRGTSSNEQYF	TGCAGCGTTGAGGTCCGAGGGACTAGCAGCAACGAGCAGTACTTC
TRBV19	TRBJ2-3	NA	TRBD2	CASSMGGTTGTDTQYF	TGTGCCAGTAGTATGGGCGGGACTACCGGCACAGATACGCAGTATTTT
TRBV6-5	TRBJ1-6	few	TRBD1	CASSYSQGANSPLHF	TGTGCCAGCAGTTACTCGCAGGGGGCCAATTCACCCCTCCACTTT
TRBV21-1	TRBJ1-2	NA	NA	CASSKWEGQSLHKVNYGYTF	TGTGCCAGCAGCAAATGGGAGGGCCAGTCCCTTCATAAAGTTAACTATGGCTACACCTTC
TRBV30	TRBJ1-2	NA	TRBD1	CAWSAFPGQGGPNYGYTF	TGTGCCTGGAGTGCCTTCCCGGGACAGGGGGGGCCAAACTATGGCTACACCTTC
TRBV9	TRBJ2-2	NA	NA	CASSVVPRADTGELFF	TGTGCCAGCAGCGTAGTACCCAGGGCGGACACCGGGGAGCTGTTTTTT
TRBV6-2/TRBV6-3	TRBJ2-1	once	NA	CASSWGLGANEQFF	TGTGCCAGCAGTTGGGGTTTGGGGGCGAATGAGCAGTTCTTC
TRBV9	TRBJ2-5	NA	TRBD2	CASSVAAGGETQYF	TGTGCCAGCAGCGTAGCAGCGGGAGGAGAGACCCAGTACTTC
TRBV19	TRBJ2-3	NA	TRBD2	CASTPRAARGGTDTQYF	TGTGCCAGTACCCCGAGAGCAGCGCGGGGGGGCACAGATACGCAGTATTTT
TRBV29-1	TRBJ2-7	NA	TRBD2	CTFRGDNDKQYF	TGCACCTTCCGGGGGGATAACGACAAGCAGTACTTC
TRBV11-2	TRBJ1-2	few	TRBD1	CASSLAAGGNYGYTF	TGTGCCAGCAGCTTAGCGGCAGGGGGTAACTATGGCTACACCTTC
TRBV10-3	TRBJ2-3	NA	TRBD2	CAISGGGGVPDTQYF	TGTGCCATCAGTGGTGGTGGGGGGGTTCCAGATACGCAGTATTTT
TRBV11-2	TRBJ1-1	once	TRBD1	CASSARGQGYTEAFF	TGTGCCAGCAGCGCCCGAGGACAGGGTTATACTGAAGCTTTCTTT
TRBV19	TRBJ2-7	NA	NA	CASSIRTNYEQYF	TGTGCCAGTAGTATTAGGACAAACTACGAGCAGTACTTC